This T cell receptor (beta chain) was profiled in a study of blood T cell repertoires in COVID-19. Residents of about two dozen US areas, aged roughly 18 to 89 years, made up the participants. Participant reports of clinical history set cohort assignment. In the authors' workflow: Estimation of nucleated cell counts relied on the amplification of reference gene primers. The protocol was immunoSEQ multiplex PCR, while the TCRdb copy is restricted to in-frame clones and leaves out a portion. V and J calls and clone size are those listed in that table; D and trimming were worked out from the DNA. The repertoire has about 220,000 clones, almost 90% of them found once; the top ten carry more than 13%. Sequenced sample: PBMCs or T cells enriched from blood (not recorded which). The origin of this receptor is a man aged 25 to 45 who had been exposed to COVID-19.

CDR3 sequence reads: CASSGQNYQETQYF. CDR3 sequence (DNA): TGTGCCAGCAGCGGACAGAATTACCAAGAGACCCAGTACTTC. V usage is TRBV25-1 and J usage is TRBJ2-5, with TRBD1 as a possible D gene (6 bases). The V end was cut by 6 bases, the J end by 0 bases, with 11 bases between. This CDR3 has 14 residues. CDR1 MGHDK and CDR2 SYGVNS come from the germline V gene.